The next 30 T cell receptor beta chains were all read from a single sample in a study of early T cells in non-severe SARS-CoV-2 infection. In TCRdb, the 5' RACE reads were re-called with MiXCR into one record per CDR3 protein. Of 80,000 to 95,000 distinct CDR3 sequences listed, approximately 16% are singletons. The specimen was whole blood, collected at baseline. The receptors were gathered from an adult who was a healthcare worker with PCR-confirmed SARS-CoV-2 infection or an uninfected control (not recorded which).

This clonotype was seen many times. CDR3 bases: TGCGCCAGCAATGGGGTCGGGTCACCTGAGCAGTTCTTC. It yields the protein CASNGVGSPEQFF. This chain uses TRBV10-2 with TRBJ2-1; D unclear. This CDR3 spans 13 amino acids. Germline CDR1 and CDR2: WSHSY and SAAADI. Between the trimmed V and J ends, which lost 7 bases and 9 bases, there was a span of 16 bases.

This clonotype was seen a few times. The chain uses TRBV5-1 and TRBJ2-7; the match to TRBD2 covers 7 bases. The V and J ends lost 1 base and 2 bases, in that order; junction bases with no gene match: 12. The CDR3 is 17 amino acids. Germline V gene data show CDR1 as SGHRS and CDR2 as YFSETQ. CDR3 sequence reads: CASSLNRGVNSTYEQYF. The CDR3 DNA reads TGCGCCAGCAGCTTGAATCGGGGGGTGAACAGTACCTACGAGCAGTACTTC.

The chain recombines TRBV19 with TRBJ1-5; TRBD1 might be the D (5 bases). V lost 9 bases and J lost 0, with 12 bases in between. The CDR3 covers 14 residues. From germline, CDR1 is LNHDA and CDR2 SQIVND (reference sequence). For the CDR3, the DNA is TGTGCCAGCACCTTGGGGGATAGCAATCAGCCCCAGCATTTT. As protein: CASTLGDSNQPQHF. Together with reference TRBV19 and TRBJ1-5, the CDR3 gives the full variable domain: DGGITQSPKYLFRKEGQNVTLSCEQNLNHDAMYWYRQDPGQGLRLIYYSQIVNDFQKGDIAEGYSVSREKKESFPLTVTSAQKNPTAFYLCASTLGDSNQPQHFGDGTRLSIL.

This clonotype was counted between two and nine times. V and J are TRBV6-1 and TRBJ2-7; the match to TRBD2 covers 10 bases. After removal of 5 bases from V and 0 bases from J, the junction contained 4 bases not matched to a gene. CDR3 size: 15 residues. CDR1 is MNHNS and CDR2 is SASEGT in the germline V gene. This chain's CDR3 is CASSLAGESSYEQYF. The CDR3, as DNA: TGTGCCAGCAGTCTAGCGGGAGAAAGCTCCTACGAGCAGTACTTC.

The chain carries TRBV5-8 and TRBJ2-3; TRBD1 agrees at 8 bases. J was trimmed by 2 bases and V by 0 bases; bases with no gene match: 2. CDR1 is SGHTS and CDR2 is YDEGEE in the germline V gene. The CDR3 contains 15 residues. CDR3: CASSLGQGNTDTQYF. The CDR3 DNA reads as TGTGCCAGCAGCTTGGGACAGGGGAACACAGATACGCAGTATTTT.

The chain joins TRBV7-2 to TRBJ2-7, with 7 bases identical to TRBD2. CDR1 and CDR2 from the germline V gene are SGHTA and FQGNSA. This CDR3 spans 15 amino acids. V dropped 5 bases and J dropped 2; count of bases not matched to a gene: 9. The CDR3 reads CASSARTSLAYEQYF. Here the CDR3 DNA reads TGTGCCAGCAGCGCTCGGACTAGTCTTGCCTACGAGCAGTACTTC.

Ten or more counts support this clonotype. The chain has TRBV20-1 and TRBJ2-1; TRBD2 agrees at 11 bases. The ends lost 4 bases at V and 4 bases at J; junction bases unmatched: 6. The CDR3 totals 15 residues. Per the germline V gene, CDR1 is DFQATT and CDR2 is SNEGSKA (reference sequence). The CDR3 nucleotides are TGCAGTGCTAAACTAGCGGGAGCAGTATACAATGAGCAGTTCTTC. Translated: CSAKLAGAVYNEQFF.

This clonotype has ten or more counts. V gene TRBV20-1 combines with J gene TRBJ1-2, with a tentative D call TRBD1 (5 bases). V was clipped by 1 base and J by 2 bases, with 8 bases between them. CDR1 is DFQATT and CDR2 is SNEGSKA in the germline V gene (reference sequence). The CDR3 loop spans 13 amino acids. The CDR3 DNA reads TGCAGTGCTAGAGGACAGAACAACTATGGCTACACCTTC. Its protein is CSARGQNNYGYTF.

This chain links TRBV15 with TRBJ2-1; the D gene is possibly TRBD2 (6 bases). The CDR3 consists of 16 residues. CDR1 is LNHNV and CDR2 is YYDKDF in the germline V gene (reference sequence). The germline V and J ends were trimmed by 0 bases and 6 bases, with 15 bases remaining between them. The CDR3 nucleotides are TGTGCCACCAGCAGAGATATCGGGACTGGCTTCAATGAGCAGTTCTTC. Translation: CATSRDIGTGFNEQFF.

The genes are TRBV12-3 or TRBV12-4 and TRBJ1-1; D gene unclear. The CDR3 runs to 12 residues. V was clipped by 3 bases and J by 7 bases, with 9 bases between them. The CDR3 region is CASSFDGCEAFF. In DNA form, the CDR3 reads TGTGCCAGCAGTTTCGACGGTTGTGAAGCTTTCTTT.

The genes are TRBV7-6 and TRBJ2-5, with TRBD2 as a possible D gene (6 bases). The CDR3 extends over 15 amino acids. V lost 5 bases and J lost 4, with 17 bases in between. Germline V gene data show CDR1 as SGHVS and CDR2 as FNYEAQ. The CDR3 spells CASSPQYGRGETQYF. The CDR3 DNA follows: TGTGCCAGCAGCCCACAATACGGGAGAGGAGAGACCCAGTACTTC.

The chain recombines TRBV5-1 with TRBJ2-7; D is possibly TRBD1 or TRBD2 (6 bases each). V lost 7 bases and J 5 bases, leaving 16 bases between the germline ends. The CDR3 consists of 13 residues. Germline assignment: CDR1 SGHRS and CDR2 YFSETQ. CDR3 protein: CASGLLGGHEQYF. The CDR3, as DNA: TGCGCCAGCGGACTACTGGGGGGCCACGAGCAGTACTTC. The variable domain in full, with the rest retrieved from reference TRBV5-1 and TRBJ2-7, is KAGVTQTPRYLIKTRGQQVTLSCSPISGHRSVSWYQQTPGQGLQFLFEYFSETQRNKGNFPGRFSGRQFSNSRSEMNVSTLELGDSALYLCASGLLGGHEQYFGPGTRLTVT.

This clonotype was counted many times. The CDR3 DNA is TGTGCCAGCAGGGTGCGCACAGATACGCAGTATTTT. It codes for CASRVRTDTQYF. The chain links TRBV28 to TRBJ2-3, with D uncertain. V shed 6 bases and J shed 1 base, with 5 bases lying between them. Germline values: CDR1 MDHEN, CDR2 SYDVKM. The CDR3 spans 12 residues.

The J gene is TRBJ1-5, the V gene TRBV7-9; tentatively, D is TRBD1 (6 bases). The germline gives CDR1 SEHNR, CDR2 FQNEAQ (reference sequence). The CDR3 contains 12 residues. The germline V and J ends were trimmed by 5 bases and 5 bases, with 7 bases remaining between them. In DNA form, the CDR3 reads TGTGCCAGCAGCGCAGGGGATCAGCCCCAGCATTTT. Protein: CASSAGDQPQHF.

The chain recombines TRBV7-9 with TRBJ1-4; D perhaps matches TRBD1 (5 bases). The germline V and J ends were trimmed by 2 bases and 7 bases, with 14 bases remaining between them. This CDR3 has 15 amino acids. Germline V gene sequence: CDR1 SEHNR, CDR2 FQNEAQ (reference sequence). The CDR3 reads CASSLLGTFGEKLFF. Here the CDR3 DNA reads TGTGCCAGCAGCTTATTGGGGACTTTTGGTGAAAAACTGTTTTTT. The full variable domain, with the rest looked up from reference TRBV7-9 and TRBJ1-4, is DTGVSQNPRHKITKRGQNVTFRCDPISEHNRLYWYRQTLGQGPEFLTYFQNEAQLEKSRLLSDRFSAERPKGSFSTLEIQRTEQGDSAMYLCASSLLGTFGEKLFFGSGTQLSVL.

The CDR3 reads CASSPLRKSSYNEQFF. DNA for the CDR3: TGTGCCAGCAGTCCCCTTCGGAAGAGCTCCTACAATGAGCAGTTCTTC. The chain employs TRBV28 and TRBJ2-1; D not certain. This CDR3 has 16 residues. V dropped 5 bases and J dropped 0 bases, with 14 bases sitting between them. Germline V lookup: CDR1 MDHEN, CDR2 SYDVKM.

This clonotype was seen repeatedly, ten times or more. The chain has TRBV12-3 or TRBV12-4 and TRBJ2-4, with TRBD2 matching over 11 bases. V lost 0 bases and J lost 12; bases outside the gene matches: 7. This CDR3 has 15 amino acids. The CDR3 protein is CASSLAGGTSGTQYF. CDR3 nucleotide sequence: TGTGCCAGCAGTTTAGCTGGGGGGACTAGCGGAACTCAGTACTTC.

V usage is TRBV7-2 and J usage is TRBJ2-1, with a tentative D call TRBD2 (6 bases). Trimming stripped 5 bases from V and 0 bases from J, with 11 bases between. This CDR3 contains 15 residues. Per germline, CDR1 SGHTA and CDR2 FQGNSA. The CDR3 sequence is CASSPLAPSYNEQFF. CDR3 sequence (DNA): TGTGCCAGCAGCCCACTAGCCCCCTCCTACAATGAGCAGTTCTTC.

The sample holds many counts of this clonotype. The CDR3 protein is CATSDNGARGLAGELFF. In DNA form, the CDR3 reads TGTGCCACCAGTGATAACGGGGCCAGGGGCCTTGCCGGGGAGCTGTTTTTT. The chain couples TRBV24-1 to TRBJ2-2; the D gene is possibly TRBD1 (6 bases). Germline CDR1 is KGHDR and CDR2 is SFDVKD. Trimming took off 3 bases at V and 6 bases at J, with 19 bases between the two ends. The CDR3 is 17 residues long.

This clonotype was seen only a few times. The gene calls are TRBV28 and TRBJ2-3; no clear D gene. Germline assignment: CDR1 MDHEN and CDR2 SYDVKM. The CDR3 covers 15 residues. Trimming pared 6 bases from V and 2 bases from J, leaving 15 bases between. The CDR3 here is CASSSRLEYTDTQYF. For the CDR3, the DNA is TGTGCCAGCAGCTCTCGACTGGAATACACAGATACGCAGTATTTT.

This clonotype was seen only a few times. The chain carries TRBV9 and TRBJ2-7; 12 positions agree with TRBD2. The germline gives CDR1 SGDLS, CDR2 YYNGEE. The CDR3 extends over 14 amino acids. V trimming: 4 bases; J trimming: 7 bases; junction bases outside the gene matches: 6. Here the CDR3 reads CASSLAGGPLEQYF. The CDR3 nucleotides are TGTGCCAGCAGCCTAGCGGGAGGGCCTTTGGAGCAGTACTTC.

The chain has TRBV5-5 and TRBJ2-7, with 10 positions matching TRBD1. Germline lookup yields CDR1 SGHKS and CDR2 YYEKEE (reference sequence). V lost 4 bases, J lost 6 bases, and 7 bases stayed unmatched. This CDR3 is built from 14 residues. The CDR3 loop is CASSKDRGRGEQYF. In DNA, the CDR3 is TGTGCCAGCAGCAAAGACAGGGGGCGAGGCGAGCAGTACTTC.

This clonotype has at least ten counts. This chain's CDR3 is CASSLGRGNEQFF. The CDR3 coding sequence is TGTGCCAGCAGCTTAGGCAGGGGCAATGAGCAGTTCTTC. V usage is TRBV11-2 and J usage is TRBJ2-1; D is perhaps TRBD1 (6 bases). This CDR3 has 13 residues. V dropped 1 base and J dropped 6 bases, with 7 bases sitting between them. From germline, CDR1 is SGHAT and CDR2 FQNNGV.

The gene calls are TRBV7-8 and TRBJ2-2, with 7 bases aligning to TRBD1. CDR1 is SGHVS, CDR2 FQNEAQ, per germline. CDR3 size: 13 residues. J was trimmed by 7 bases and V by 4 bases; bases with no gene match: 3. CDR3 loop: CASSSGQVGELFF. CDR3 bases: TGTGCCAGCAGCTCCGGACAGGTCGGGGAGCTGTTTTTT.

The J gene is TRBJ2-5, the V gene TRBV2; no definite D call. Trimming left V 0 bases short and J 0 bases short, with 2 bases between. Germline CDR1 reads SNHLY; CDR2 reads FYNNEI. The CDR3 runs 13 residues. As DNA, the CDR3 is TGTGCCAGCAGTGAAGCGAACCAAGAGACCCAGTACTTC. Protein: CASSEANQETQYF.

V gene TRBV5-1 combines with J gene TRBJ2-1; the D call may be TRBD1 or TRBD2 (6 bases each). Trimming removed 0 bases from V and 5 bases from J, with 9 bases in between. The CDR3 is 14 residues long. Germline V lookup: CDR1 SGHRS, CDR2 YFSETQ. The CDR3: CASSLEGGNNEQFF. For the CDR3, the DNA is TGCGCCAGCAGCTTGGAGGGGGGTAACAATGAGCAGTTCTTC. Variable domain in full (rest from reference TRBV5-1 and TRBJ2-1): KAGVTQTPRYLIKTRGQQVTLSCSPISGHRSVSWYQQTPGQGLQFLFEYFSETQRNKGNFPGRFSGRQFSNSRSEMNVSTLELGDSALYLCASSLEGGNNEQFFGPGTRLTVL.

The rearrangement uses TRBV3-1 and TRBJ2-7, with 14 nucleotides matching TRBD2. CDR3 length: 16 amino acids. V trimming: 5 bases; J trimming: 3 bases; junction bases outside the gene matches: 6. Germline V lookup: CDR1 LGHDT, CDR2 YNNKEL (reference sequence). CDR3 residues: CASSSGLAGGYYEQYF. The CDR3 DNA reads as TGTGCCAGCAGCTCAGGACTAGCGGGAGGCTACTACGAGCAGTACTTC.

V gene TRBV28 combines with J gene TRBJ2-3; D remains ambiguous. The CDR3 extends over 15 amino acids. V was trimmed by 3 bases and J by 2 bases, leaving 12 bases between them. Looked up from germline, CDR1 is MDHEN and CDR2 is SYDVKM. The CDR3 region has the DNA TGTGCCAGCAGTTTTAGTATTACCGACACAGATACGCAGTATTTT. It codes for CASSFSITDTDTQYF.

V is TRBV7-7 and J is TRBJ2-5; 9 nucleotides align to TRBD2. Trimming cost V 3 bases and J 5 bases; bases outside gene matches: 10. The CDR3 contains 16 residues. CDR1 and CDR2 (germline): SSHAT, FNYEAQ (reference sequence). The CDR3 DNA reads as TGTGCCAGCAGCTTTCCCCTAGCGGGACTTTCGGAGACCCAGTACTTC. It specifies CASSFPLAGLSETQYF.

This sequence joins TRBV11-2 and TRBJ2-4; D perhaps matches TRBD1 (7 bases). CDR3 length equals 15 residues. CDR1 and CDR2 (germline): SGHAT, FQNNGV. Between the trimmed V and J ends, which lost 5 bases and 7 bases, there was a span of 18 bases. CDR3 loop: CASSPRQGAGNIQYF. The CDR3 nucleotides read TGTGCCAGCAGCCCCCGACAGGGCGCGGGGAACATTCAGTACTTC.